This TCR beta chain was captured in a study of Ad26.COV2.S vaccination and SARS-CoV-2 variants (dated by TCRdb to about 2021). For the study in its entirety: Vaccine-arm donors came from COV1001, a multicentre, randomized, double-blind, placebo-controlled phase I-IIa trial of Ad26.COV2.S in healthy adults. Ad26.COV2.S was administered intramuscularly at 5 x 10^10 or 1 x 10^11 viral particles, either as a single shot or as two shots given 56 days apart. TCRbeta repertoire sequencing was used to assess the specificity and breadth of SARS-CoV-2-reactive T cell receptors after Ad26.COV2.S vaccination. The TCR-sequenced set comprised around 30 samples: some 20 Ad26.COV2.S vaccine recipients, 5 placebo recipients and 8 SARS-CoV-2 convalescent individuals. Participants in the trial were split at random into five groups of five each, receiving low-dose or high-dose Ad26.COV2.S once or twice, or else placebo on both occasions. Blinding of investigators to trial group allocation was maintained during experiments and outcome assessment. The research as a whole found: Comparing responses between vaccine doses or regimens was not something the study was powered to do. According to the authors, total T cell responses may have been underestimated by the TCR breadth and depth analyses. After vaccination, spike-specific CD8+ and CD4+ T cell responses were reported to show substantial breadth. Higher spike-specific TCR breadth was observed in Ad26.COV2.S recipients than in placebo recipients (P = 0.0014). Comparable non-spike TCR breadth was observed between vaccine and placebo recipients, consistent with only spike being contained in the vaccine.

TCRbeta CDR3 regions were sequenced with the immunoSEQ Assay. After extraction, genomic DNA underwent amplification by bias-controlled multiplex PCR, followed by high-throughput sequencing. The source study handled its data this way. To quantify the absolute abundance of every unique TCRbeta CDR3 region, sequences were collapsed and filtered. T cell fraction was estimated by normalization of TCRbeta template counts to usable DNA, with usable DNA being measured through amplification of reference genes present in all nucleated cells. Repertoire TCRs were annotated as SARS-CoV-2-specific by exact matching of V gene, CDR3 amino acid sequence and J gene to a known reactive TCR set. The reference SARS-CoV-2 TCR set came from MIRA and was filtered for enrichment in COVID-19-positive ImmuneCODE repertoires, removing public or cross-reactive TCRs. Using the MIRA antigens, annotated TCRs were further analysed by specific ORF or by position within an ORF. Breadth was defined as annotated unique rearrangements over total unique productive rearrangements; depth was the summed frequency of those rearrangements. TCR breadth was compared between groups using two-sided Wilcoxon rank-sum tests. The source is immuneACCESS, and TCRdb retained only in-frame sequences with V and J called. Part of the clones is not carried over; for the studies checked, unresolved V genes explain less than half of this, and the remainder is unexplained. The DNA was the basis for D and trimming; V, J and clone size are from that table. Present in this sample are approximately 500,000 clones, roughly 87% of which were seen just once. Of the sample, roughly 13% is held by the ten largest clones.

Regarding this clone: The specificity of this receptor is unknown. Base quality data are lacking; no much larger clone is found one base away.

What this sample's treatment or condition label stands for: roughly 19 received Ad26.COV2.S at low or high dose, single or two shots; about five received placebo; per-sample allocation not given. Repertoires of vaccine and placebo recipients were sequenced from samples taken on day 63 after the first injection. Cohort 1b enrolled about two dozen adults aged 18-55 years at a single site in Boston, USA, between 29 July and 7 August 2020. As a vaccine, Ad26.COV2.S was a replication-incompetent adenovirus type 26 vector that expressed a prefusion-stabilized SARS-CoV-2 spike protein derived from the original Wuhan strain. The sample was peripheral blood, taken in a trial of Ad26.COV2.S vaccine versus placebo. This sequence was found in a person aged 18 to 65 who received the Ad26.COV2.S COVID-19 vaccine or a placebo.

The DNA reads TGCGCCAGCAGCTGGGACAGGGAGGGGAACACTGAAGCTTTCTTT. Its product reads: CASSWDREGNTEAFF. The chain uses TRBV5-1 and TRBJ1-1, and 9 junction bases match TRBD1. V loses 3 bases at its end and J loses 1 base; junction bases beyond the gene matches: 4. From cysteine to phenylalanine, the CDR3 is 15 amino acids long. The read is trimmed to its CDR3 DNA, 45 bases read in frame from base 1. CDR1 and CDR2, per the germline V gene, are SGHRS and YFSETQ. Joined to the reference TRBV5-1 and TRBJ1-1 proteins, this CDR3 gives the full variable domain: KAGVTQTPRYLIKTRGQQVTLSCSPISGHRSVSWYQQTPGQGLQFLFEYFSETQRNKGNFPGRFSGRQFSNSRSEMNVSTLELGDSALYLCASSWDREGNTEAFFGQGTRLTVV.